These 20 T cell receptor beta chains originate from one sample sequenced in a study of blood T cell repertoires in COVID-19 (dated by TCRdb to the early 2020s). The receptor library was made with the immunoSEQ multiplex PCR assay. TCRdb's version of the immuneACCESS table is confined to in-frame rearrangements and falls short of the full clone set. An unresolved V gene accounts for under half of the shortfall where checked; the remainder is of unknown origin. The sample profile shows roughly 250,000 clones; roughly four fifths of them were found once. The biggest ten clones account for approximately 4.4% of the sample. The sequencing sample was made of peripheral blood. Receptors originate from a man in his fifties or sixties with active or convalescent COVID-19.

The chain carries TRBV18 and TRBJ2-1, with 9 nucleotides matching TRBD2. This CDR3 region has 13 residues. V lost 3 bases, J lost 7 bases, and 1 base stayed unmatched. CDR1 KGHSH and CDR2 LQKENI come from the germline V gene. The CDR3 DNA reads TGTGCCAGCTCACCGAGCGGGGGGAATGAGCAGTTCTTC. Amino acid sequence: CASSPSGGNEQFF. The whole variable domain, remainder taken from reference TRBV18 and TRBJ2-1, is NAGVMQNPRHLVRRRGQEARLRCSPMKGHSHVYWYRQLPEEGLKFMVYLQKENIIDESGMPKERFSAEFPKEGPSILRIQQVVRGDSAAYFCASSPSGGNEQFFGPGTRLTVL.

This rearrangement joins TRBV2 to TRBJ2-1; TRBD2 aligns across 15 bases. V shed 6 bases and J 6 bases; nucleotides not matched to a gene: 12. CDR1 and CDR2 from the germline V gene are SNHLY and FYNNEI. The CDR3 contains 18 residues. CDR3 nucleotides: TGTGCCAGCAGCGGGGCGGGACTAGCGGGGGGCCAGGGCAATGAGCAGTTCTTC. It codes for CASSGAGLAGGQGNEQFF.

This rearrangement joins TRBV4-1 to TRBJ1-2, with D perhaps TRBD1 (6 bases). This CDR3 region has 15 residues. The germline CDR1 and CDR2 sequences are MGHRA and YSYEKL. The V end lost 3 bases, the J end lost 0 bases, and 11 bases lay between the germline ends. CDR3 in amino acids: CASSQTGGANYGYTF. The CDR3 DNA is TGCGCCAGCAGCCAGACAGGTGGGGCTAACTATGGCTACACCTTC.

The CDR3 is CASSQEVSGGAGEQYF. DNA for the CDR3: TGCGCCAGCAGCCAAGAGGTTAGCGGGGGGGCCGGAGAGCAGTACTTC. V gene TRBV4-1 combines with J gene TRBJ2-7, with 11 bases identical to TRBD2. V gave up 0 bases and J gave up 7 bases; unmatched junction bases: 8. Germline V gene data show CDR1 as MGHRA and CDR2 as YSYEKL. The CDR3 totals 16 residues.

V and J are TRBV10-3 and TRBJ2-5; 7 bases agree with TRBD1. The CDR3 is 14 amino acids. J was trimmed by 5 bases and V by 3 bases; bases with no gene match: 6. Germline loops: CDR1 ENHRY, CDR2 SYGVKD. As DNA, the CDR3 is TGTGCCATCAGTGACCCGGGACAGATGGAGACCCAGTACTTC. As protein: CAISDPGQMETQYF.

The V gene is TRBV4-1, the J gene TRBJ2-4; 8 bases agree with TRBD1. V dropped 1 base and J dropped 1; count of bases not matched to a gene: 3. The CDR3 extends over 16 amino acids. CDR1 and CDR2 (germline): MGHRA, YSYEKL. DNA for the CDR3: TGCGCCAGCAGCCAAGCCTGGACAGGGGCCAAAAACATTCAGTACTTC. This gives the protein CASSQAWTGAKNIQYF.

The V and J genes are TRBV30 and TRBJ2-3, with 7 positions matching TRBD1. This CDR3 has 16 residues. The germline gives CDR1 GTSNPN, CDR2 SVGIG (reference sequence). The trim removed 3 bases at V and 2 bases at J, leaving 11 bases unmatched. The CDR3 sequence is CAWSPGTDLTTDTQYF. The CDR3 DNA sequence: TGTGCCTGGAGCCCAGGGACAGACTTAACCACAGATACGCAGTATTTT.

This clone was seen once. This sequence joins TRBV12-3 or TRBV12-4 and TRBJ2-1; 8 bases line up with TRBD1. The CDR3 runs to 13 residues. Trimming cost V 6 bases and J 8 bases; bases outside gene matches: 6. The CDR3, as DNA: TGTGCCAGCAGCCTCGACAGGGGCGATGAGCAGTTCTTC. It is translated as CASSLDRGDEQFF.

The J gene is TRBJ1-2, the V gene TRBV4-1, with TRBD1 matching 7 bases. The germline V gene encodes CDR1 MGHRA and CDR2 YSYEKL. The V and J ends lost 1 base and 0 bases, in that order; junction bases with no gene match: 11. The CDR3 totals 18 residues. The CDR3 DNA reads TGCGCCAGCAGCCAAGGGGTACTCGACAGGGTCGCTAACTATGGCTACACCTTC. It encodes CASSQGVLDRVANYGYTF.

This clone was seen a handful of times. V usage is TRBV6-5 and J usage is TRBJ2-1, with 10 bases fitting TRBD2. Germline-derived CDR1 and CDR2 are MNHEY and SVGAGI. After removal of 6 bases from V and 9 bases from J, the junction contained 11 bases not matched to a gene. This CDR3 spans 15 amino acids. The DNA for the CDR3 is TGTGCCAGCAGCCCAGTCGCTAGCGGGGGAGTTGAGCAGTTCTTC. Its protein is CASSPVASGGVEQFF.

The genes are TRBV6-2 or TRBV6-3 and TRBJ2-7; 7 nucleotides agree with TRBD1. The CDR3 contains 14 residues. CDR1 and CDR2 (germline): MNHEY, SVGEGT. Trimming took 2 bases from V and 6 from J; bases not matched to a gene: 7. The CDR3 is CASSYRTGAGEQYF. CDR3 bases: TGTGCCAGCAGTTACCGTACAGGGGCTGGCGAGCAGTACTTC.

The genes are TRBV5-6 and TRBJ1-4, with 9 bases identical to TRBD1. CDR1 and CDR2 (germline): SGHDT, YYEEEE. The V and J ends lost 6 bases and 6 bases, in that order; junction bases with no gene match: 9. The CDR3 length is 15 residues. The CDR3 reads CASNWRRQGDEKLFF. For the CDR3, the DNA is TGTGCCAGCAACTGGAGACGACAGGGGGATGAAAAACTGTTTTTT.

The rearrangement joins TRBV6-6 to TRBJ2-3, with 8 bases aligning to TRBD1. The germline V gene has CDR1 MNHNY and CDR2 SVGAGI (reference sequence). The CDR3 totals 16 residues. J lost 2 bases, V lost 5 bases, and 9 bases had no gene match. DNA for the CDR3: TGTGCCAGCAGTCTACTCGGGCAGGGGGCCACAGATACGCAGTATTTT. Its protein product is CASSLLGQGATDTQYF.

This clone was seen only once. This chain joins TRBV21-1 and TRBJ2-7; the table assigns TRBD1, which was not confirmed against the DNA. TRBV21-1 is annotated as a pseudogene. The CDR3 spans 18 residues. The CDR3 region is CASGDRDTSERSCYEQYF. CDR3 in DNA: TGTGCCAGCGGAGACAGGGATACAAGCGAACGGTCCTGCTACGAGCAGTACTTC.

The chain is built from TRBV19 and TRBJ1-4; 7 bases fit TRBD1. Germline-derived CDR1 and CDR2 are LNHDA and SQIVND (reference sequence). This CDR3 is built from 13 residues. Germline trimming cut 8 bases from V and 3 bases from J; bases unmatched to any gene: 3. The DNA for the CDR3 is TGTGCCAGTTCACAGGGGTCTAATGAAAAACTGTTTTTT. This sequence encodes CASSQGSNEKLFF.

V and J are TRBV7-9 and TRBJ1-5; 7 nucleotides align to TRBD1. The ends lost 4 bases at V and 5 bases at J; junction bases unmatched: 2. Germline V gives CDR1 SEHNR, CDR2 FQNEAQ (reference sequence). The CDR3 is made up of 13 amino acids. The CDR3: CASSSTGDQPQHF. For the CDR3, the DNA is TGTGCCAGCAGCTCAACAGGGGATCAGCCCCAGCATTTT.

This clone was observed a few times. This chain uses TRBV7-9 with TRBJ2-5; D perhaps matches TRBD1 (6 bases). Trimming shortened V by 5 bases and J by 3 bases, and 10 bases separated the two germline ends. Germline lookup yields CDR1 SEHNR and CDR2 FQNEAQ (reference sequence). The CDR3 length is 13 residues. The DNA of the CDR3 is TGTGCCAGCAGCCCAACAGGGAAAGAGACCCAGTACTTC. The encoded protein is CASSPTGKETQYF.

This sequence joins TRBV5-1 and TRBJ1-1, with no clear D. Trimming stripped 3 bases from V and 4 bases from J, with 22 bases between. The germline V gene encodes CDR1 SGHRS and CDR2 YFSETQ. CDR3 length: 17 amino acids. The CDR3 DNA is TGCGCCAGCAGCTCTACTTCGAGGGCAGGCCTAGGCACTGAAGCTTTCTTT. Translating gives CASSSTSRAGLGTEAFF.

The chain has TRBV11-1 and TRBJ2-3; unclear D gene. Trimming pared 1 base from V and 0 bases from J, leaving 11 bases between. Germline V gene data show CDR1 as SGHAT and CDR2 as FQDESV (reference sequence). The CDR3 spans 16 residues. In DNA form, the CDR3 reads TGTGCCAGCAGCTTAGGTTCCGGTTCAAGCACAGATACGCAGTATTTT. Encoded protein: CASSLGSGSSTDTQYF.

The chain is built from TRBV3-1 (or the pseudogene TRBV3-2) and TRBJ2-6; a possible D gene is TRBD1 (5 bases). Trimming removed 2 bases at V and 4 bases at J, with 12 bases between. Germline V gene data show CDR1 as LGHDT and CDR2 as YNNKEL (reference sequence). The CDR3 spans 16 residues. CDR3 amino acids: CASSQTRGFGANVLTF. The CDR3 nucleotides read TGTGCCAGCAGCCAAACAAGGGGCTTCGGGGCCAACGTCCTGACTTTC.